The 28 T cell receptor beta chains presented below share a single source sample, sequenced in a study of control samples from healthy donors and cancer patients. Using immunoSEQ multiplex PCR, the repertoire was profiled, and TCRdb retains in-frame clones only, with some absent. The sample records 100,000 to 150,000 clones, about 92% being singletons. Sequencing used blood. Source of these receptors: a woman aged 50 to 60 in good health.

The chain has TRBV6-1 and TRBJ1-5; no clear D. V gave up 3 bases and J gave up 9 bases, with 12 bases separating them. The germline CDR1 and CDR2 sequences are MNHNS and SASEGT. CDR3 size: 13 residues. The CDR3 reads CASSEVRDRPQHF. Written as DNA, the CDR3 is TGTGCCAGCAGTGAGGTAAGAGACCGGCCCCAGCATTTT.

This clone was seen a handful of times. This rearrangement joins TRBV28 to TRBJ2-2; TRBD2 matches 7 bases. V lost 1 base and J lost 1; bases outside the gene matches: 6. CDR3 length: 17 residues. The V gene's germline CDR1 is MDHEN and CDR2 SYDVKM. CDR3 loop: CASSLSGGSGNTGELFF. The CDR3 DNA follows: TGTGCCAGCAGTTTATCAGGCGGGAGCGGGAACACCGGGGAGCTGTTTTTT.

The CDR3 sequence is CASSYLTSAAEQFF. DNA for the CDR3: TGTGCCAGCAGTTACTTAACTAGCGCGGCTGAGCAGTTCTTC. This rearrangement joins TRBV6-2 or TRBV6-3 to TRBJ2-1; 7 bases are a match to TRBD2. Germline V CDR1 and CDR2: MNHEY, SVGEGT. This CDR3 is built from 14 residues. J was trimmed by 9 bases and V by 1 base; bases with no gene match: 6.

This clone was recorded once. The chain employs TRBV5-1 and TRBJ2-7; D gene unclear. The V and J ends lost 3 bases and 2 bases respectively, with 3 bases between them. The CDR3 is made up of 11 amino acids. Per germline, CDR1 SGHRS and CDR2 YFSETQ. Here the CDR3 reads CASSSAYEQYF. The CDR3, as DNA: TGCGCCAGCAGCTCTGCCTACGAGCAGTACTTC. The entire variable domain, with the rest obtained from reference TRBV5-1 and TRBJ2-7, is as follows: KAGVTQTPRYLIKTRGQQVTLSCSPISGHRSVSWYQQTPGQGLQFLFEYFSETQRNKGNFPGRFSGRQFSNSRSEMNVSTLELGDSALYLCASSSAYEQYFGPGTRLTVT.

The rearrangement uses TRBV28 and TRBJ1-2; 7 nucleotides match TRBD1. The germline gives CDR1 MDHEN, CDR2 SYDVKM. V shed 6 bases, J shed 8 bases, and the junction held 15 bases outside the gene matches. The length of the CDR3 is 15 residues. The CDR3 bases are TGTGCCAGCAGCTCCGATGGACAGGCGGCCAAAGGCTACACCTTC. Translation: CASSSDGQAAKGYTF.

This clone was recorded only once. In DNA, the CDR3 is TGCGCCAGCAGCTTGGCAGGGGGTAGGACCGGGGAGCTGTTTTTT. Protein sequence: CASSLAGGRTGELFF. The chain combines TRBV5-1 with TRBJ2-2; 7 bases are a match to TRBD1. Trimming at V came to 0 bases and at J to 5 bases, leaving 4 bases not matched to a gene. This CDR3 spans 15 amino acids. The germline gives CDR1 SGHRS, CDR2 YFSETQ.

The chain uses TRBV5-1 and TRBJ1-1; D is ambiguous. Germline assignment: CDR1 SGHRS and CDR2 YFSETQ. CDR3 length: 14 amino acids. Trimming cost V 7 bases and J 0 bases, with 13 bases left between them. CDR3 sequence (DNA): TGCGCCAGCTCTCTGGGCCTGATGAACACTGAAGCTTTCTTT. Its translation is CASSLGLMNTEAFF.

In this sample, this clone turned up once. The rearrangement uses TRBV29-1 and TRBJ2-7, with TRBD2 as a possible D gene (6 bases). The CDR3 runs to 15 residues. Germline-derived CDR1 and CDR2 are SQVTM and ANQGSEA. V lost 4 bases to trimming and J lost 4 bases, with 20 bases between them. The CDR3: CSVVRGNGMIYEQYF. CDR3 nucleotide sequence: TGCAGCGTTGTACGCGGGAATGGAATGATATACGAGCAGTACTTC.

The chain is built from TRBV9 and TRBJ1-5; D gene ambiguous. This CDR3 comprises 15 residues. V gave up 0 bases and J gave up 4 bases, with 11 bases separating them. The germline gives CDR1 SGDLS, CDR2 YYNGEE. The CDR3 loop reads CASSVGSTENQPQHF. The DNA for the CDR3 is TGTGCCAGCAGCGTAGGTTCCACGGAGAATCAGCCCCAGCATTTT.

The chain carries TRBV9 and TRBJ2-1; TRBD2 aligns across 11 bases. The CDR3 runs 15 residues. The V and J ends lost 2 bases and 8 bases, in that order; junction bases with no gene match: 6. Germline V gene sequence: CDR1 SGDLS, CDR2 YYNGEE. CDR3 sequence reads: CASSVLAGGQDEQFF. In nucleotides, the CDR3 is TGTGCCAGCAGCGTCTTAGCGGGGGGGCAGGATGAGCAGTTCTTC.

This clone appeared a single time. The rearrangement joins TRBV11-2 to TRBJ2-2, with a weak D call TRBD1 (6 bases). Trimming removed 5 bases at V and 4 bases at J, with 14 bases between. CDR3 size: 15 residues. Germline loops: CDR1 SGHAT, CDR2 FQNNGV. DNA for the CDR3: TGTGCCAGCAGCCCGCAGGGGACCCCCACCGGGGAGCTGTTTTTT. As protein: CASSPQGTPTGELFF. The full variable domain, rest sourced from reference TRBV11-2 and TRBJ2-2, is EAGVAQSPRYKIIEKRQSVAFWCNPISGHATLYWYQQILGQGPKLLIQFQNNGVVDDSQLPKDRFSAERLKGVDSTLKIQPAKLEDSAVYLCASSPQGTPTGELFFGEGSRLTVL.

The rearrangement uses TRBV12-3 or TRBV12-4 and TRBJ2-2, with D maybe TRBD1 (6 bases). The CDR3 contains 13 residues. Deletions cut 5 bases from V and 7 bases from J, with 11 bases between. CDR3 nucleotides: TGTGCCAGCAGTCCCAGGGGAATCGGGGAGCTGTTTTTT. Encoded protein: CASSPRGIGELFF.

The chain recombines TRBV6-5 with TRBJ1-1, with D uncertain. V lost 0 bases, J lost 6 bases, and 11 bases lay in between. The CDR3 is 14 residues long. The V gene's germline CDR1 is MNHEY and CDR2 SVGAGI. In nucleotides, the CDR3 is TGTGCCAGCAGTTACTCGATTGCCGGACCTGAAGCTTTCTTT. The encoded protein is CASSYSIAGPEAFF.

The CDR3 DNA reads as TGCGCCAGCAACCCGGGGTCTAGCGGGAGGGAGACCCAGTACTTC. Its protein product is CASNPGSSGRETQYF. V is TRBV5-1 and J is TRBJ2-5, with 11 bases lining up with TRBD2. The germline gives CDR1 SGHRS, CDR2 YFSETQ. The CDR3 sequence is 15 residues long. The trim removed 6 bases at V and 5 bases at J, leaving 9 bases unmatched.

The gene calls are TRBV28 and TRBJ2-1, with TRBD2 identical over 10 bases. Losses at the gene ends were 3 bases for V and 5 bases for J; bases not matched to a gene: 4. Per the germline V gene, CDR1 is MDHEN and CDR2 is SYDVKM. The CDR3 has 15 residues. The chain's CDR3 is CASSFGTSENNEQFF. CDR3 in DNA: TGTGCCAGCAGTTTTGGGACTAGCGAGAACAATGAGCAGTTCTTC. Full variable domain (outside the CDR3, taken from reference TRBV28 and TRBJ2-1): DVKVTQSSRYLVKRTGEKVFLECVQDMDHENMFWYRQDPGLGLRLIYFSYDVKMKEKGDIPEGYSVSREKKERFSLILESASTNQTSMYLCASSFGTSENNEQFFGPGTRLTVL.

J is TRBJ2-7 and V is TRBV6-5; D is uncertain. Germline CDR1 is MNHEY and CDR2 is SVGAGI. The CDR3 has 16 amino acids. With 0 bases removed from V and 0 bases from J, the gap between germline ends came to 12 bases. The CDR3 nucleotides are TGTGCCAGCAGTTACTCGCGGCTACTGAGCTCCTACGAGCAGTACTTC. Amino acid sequence: CASSYSRLLSSYEQYF.

The chain carries TRBV5-8 and TRBJ2-5, with D tentatively TRBD2 (7 bases). Germline assignment: CDR1 SGHTS and CDR2 YDEGEE. CDR3 length: 14 amino acids. With 4 bases removed from V and 5 bases from J, the gap between germline ends came to 15 bases. CDR3 sequence reads: CASSVRRGGETQYF. Here the CDR3 DNA reads TGTGCCAGCAGCGTGCGCAGGGGAGGGGAGACCCAGTACTTC.

This chain connects TRBV7-2 to TRBJ2-6; no firm D call. V was cut by 6 bases and J by 2 bases, with 11 bases left in between. From germline, CDR1 is SGHTA and CDR2 FQGNSA. This CDR3 has 15 amino acids. This CDR3 is CASSVRTPGANVLTF. CDR3 DNA sequence: TGTGCCAGCAGTGTAAGGACCCCTGGGGCCAACGTCCTGACTTTC. Supplemented by reference TRBV7-2 and TRBJ2-6, the full variable domain reads GAGVSQSPSNKVTEKGKDVELRCDPISGHTALYWYRQSLGQGLEFLIYFQGNSAPDKSGLPSDRFSAERTGGSVSTLTIQRTQQEDSAVYLCASSVRTPGANVLTFGAGSRLTVL.

CDR3 in DNA: TGTGCCTCACGGGAGGCGGGAACTAACTACGAGCAGTACTTC. This gives the protein CASREAGTNYEQYF. V and J are TRBV28 and TRBJ2-7, with TRBD2 matching 7 bases. The V segment lost 11 bases and the J segment 3 bases; nucleotides outside the gene matches: 13. The CDR3 loop spans 14 amino acids. The germline CDR1 and CDR2 sequences are MDHEN and SYDVKM.

This sequence joins TRBV7-6 and TRBJ1-5; D is uncertain. CDR3 length equals 15 residues. Trimming took off 1 base at V and 3 bases at J, with 10 bases between the two ends. Germline CDR1 and CDR2: SGHVS and FNYEAQ. The CDR3 sequence: CASSLGQAFNQPQHF. The CDR3 nucleotides are TGTGCCAGCAGCTTAGGCCAGGCCTTCAATCAGCCCCAGCATTTT.

The V gene is TRBV5-1, the J gene TRBJ2-1, with TRBD2 matching 11 bases. The CDR3 runs to 17 residues. CDR1 is SGHRS, CDR2 YFSETQ, per germline. V was pared by 3 bases and J by 7 bases, with 12 bases of the junction left unmatched. The CDR3 nucleotides are TGCGCCAGCAGCTATAAGAAAGGACTAGCGGGTTTGAATGAGCAGTTCTTC. It is translated as CASSYKKGLAGLNEQFF.

This rearrangement joins TRBV7-8 to TRBJ1-1; D not resolved. This CDR3 contains 15 residues. Germline CDR1 reads SGHVS; CDR2 reads FQNEAQ. Trimming removed 1 base from V and 0 bases from J, with 9 bases in between. CDR3 protein: CASSLGVVMNTEAFF. In nucleotides, the CDR3 is TGTGCCAGCAGCTTAGGGGTCGTCATGAACACTGAAGCTTTCTTT.

The chain links TRBV6-2 or TRBV6-3 to TRBJ2-7; D uncertain. The V gene's germline CDR1 is MNHEY and CDR2 SVGEGT. The CDR3 covers 15 residues. V was cut by 2 bases and J by 2 bases, with 13 bases left in between. CDR3 amino acids: CASSYGQPGTYEQYF. CDR3 nucleotides: TGTGCCAGCAGTTACGGGCAGCCTGGAACCTACGAGCAGTACTTC.

This clone was recorded a few times. The chain links TRBV6-5 to TRBJ2-2; perhaps TRBD2 as D (5 bases). V gave up 10 bases and J gave up 4 bases, with 13 bases separating them. Germline loops: CDR1 MNHEY, CDR2 SVGAGI. The CDR3 has 13 residues. CDR3 sequence reads: CATCRDVTGELFF. CDR3 DNA: TGTGCCACGTGCCGGGATGTCACCGGGGAGCTGTTTTTT.

V usage is TRBV7-2 and J usage is TRBJ2-7; possible D gene TRBD1, 6 bases. The germline V gene encodes CDR1 SGHTA and CDR2 FQGNSA. The ends were cut back, 0 bases at V and 2 bases at J, with 8 bases in the middle. There are 14 residues in the CDR3. The CDR3 bases are TGTGCCAGCAGCTTAGCTCAGGGGCCCTACGAGCAGTACTTC. This translates into CASSLAQGPYEQYF.

The gene calls are TRBV27 and TRBJ1-6, with a weak D call TRBD1 (6 bases). CDR3 length equals 14 residues. Trimming removed 5 bases at V and 7 bases at J, with 12 bases between. Germline CDR1 and CDR2: MNHEY and SMNVEV (reference sequence). For the CDR3, the DNA is TGTGCCAGCAGTACAAGACAGGCGAATTCACCCCTCCACTTT. Protein: CASSTRQANSPLHF.

The chain links TRBV6-2 or TRBV6-3 to TRBJ1-6; the D gene is possibly TRBD1 (6 bases). The germline CDR1 and CDR2 sequences are MNHEY and SVGEGT. CDR3 size: 14 residues. Trimming left V 4 bases short and J 6 bases short, with 10 bases between. CDR3 loop: CASSFQGPNSPLHF. The CDR3 DNA reads TGTGCCAGCAGTTTTCAGGGGCCTAATTCACCCCTCCACTTT.

This clone was found once. The chain has TRBV28 and TRBJ2-2; 10 bases match TRBD1. Unmatched junction bases numbered 10, after V lost 3 bases and J lost 6 bases. The CDR3 contains 17 residues. Germline V gene lookup returns CDR1 MDHEN and CDR2 SYDVKM. Here the CDR3 reads CASSFGGTGVVAGELFF. CDR3 nucleotide sequence: TGTGCCAGCAGTTTCGGGGGGACAGGGGTGGTCGCCGGGGAGCTGTTTTTT.